This T cell receptor (beta chain) appears in the sequencing data of a study of cytomegalovirus exposure and HLA in healthy donors. Broader study findings: With high specificity and sensitivity, the classifier reportedly diagnosed cytomegalovirus status.

Unrecorded immune exposure was likely among donors, who were nominally healthy when sampled. 60 Vbeta and 13 Jbeta primers were used in PCR. The method was immunoSEQ multiplex PCR; TCRdb's version includes in-frame clones alone and lacks a portion of them. The table includes about 190,000 clones, more than 65% detected once. CDR3 length: 12 amino acids. Germline V CDR1 and CDR2: SEHNR, FQNEAQ (reference sequence). Note on this clone: Antigen specificity is unknown. The germline gene is not matched at one end of the junction; a read error may be the cause.

J is TRBJ1-1 and V is TRBV7-9; D not resolved. The TCR originated in a woman aged 25 to 39 in good health and CMV-seropositive. Sequencing input: PBMCs. In DNA, the CDR3 is TGTTCCAGCAGCTTCCTGGCAGCTGAAGCTTTCTTT. It translates to CSSSFLAAEAFF.